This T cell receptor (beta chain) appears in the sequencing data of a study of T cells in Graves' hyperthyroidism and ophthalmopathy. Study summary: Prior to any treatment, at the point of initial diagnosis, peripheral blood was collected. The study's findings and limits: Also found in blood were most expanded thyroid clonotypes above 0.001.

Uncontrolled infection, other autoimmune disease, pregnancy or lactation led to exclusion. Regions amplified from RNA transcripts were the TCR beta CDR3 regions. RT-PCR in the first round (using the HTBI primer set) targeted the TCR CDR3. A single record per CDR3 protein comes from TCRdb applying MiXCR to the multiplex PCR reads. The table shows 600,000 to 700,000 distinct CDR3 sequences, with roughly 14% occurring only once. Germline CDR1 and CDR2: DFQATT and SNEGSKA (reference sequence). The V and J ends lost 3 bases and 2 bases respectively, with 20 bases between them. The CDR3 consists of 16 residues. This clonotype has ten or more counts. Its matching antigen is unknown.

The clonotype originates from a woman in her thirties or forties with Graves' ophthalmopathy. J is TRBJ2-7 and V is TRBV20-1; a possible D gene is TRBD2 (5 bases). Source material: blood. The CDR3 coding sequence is TGCAGTGCTAGCGGGATCGTTTCCATTCAAACCTACGAGCAGTACTTC. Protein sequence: CSASGIVSIQTYEQYF.